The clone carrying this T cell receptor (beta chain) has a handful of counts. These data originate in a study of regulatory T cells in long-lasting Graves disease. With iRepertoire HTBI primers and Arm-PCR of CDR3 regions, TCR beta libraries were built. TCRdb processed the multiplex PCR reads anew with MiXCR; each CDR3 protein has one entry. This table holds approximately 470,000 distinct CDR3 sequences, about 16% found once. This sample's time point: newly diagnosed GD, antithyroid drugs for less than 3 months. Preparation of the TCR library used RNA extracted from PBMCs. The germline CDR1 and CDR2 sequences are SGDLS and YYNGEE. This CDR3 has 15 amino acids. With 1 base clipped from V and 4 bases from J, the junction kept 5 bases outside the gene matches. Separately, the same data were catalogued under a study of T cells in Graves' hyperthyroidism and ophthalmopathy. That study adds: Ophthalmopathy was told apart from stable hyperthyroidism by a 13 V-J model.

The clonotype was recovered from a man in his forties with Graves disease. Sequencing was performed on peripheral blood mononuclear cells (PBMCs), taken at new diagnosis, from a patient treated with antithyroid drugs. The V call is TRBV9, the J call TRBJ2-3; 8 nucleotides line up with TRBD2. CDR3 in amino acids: CASSVSGRGADTQYF. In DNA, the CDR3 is TGTGCCAGCAGCGTATCCGGGAGGGGGGCAGATACGCAGTATTTT. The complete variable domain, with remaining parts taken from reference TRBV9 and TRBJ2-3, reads DSGVTQTPKHLITATGQRVTLRCSPRSGDLSVYWYQQSLDQGLQFLIQYYNGEERAKGNILERFSAQQFPDLHSELNLSSLELGDSALYFCASSVSGRGADTQYFGPGTRLTVL.